The text below deals with one T cell receptor (beta chain). Using immunoSEQ multiplex PCR, the repertoire was profiled, and TCRdb retains in-frame clones only, with some absent. The table lists around 37,000 clones, 70% to 80% of them singletons. This CDR3 has 16 amino acids. Germline V gives CDR1 SGHNT, CDR2 YYREEE (reference sequence). Losses at the gene ends were 4 bases for V and 0 bases for J; bases not matched to a gene: 5. The sample is drawn from a study of radiotherapy plus CTLA-4 blockade in lung cancer. At the level of the study: With 25% to 40% of patients having disease control, objective responses were seen in about 19%.

V is TRBV5-4 and J is TRBJ2-1, with 9 bases identical to TRBD2. This sequence was found in a human donor with non-small cell lung cancer that progressed on radiotherapy plus ipilimumab. The starting material was peripheral blood, obtained from a patient treated with radiotherapy plus ipilimumab. CDR3 DNA: TGTGCCAGCAGCGGTGGCGGGGGGGGCTCCTACAATGAGCAGTTCTTC. Translated, it gives CASSGGGGGSYNEQFF.